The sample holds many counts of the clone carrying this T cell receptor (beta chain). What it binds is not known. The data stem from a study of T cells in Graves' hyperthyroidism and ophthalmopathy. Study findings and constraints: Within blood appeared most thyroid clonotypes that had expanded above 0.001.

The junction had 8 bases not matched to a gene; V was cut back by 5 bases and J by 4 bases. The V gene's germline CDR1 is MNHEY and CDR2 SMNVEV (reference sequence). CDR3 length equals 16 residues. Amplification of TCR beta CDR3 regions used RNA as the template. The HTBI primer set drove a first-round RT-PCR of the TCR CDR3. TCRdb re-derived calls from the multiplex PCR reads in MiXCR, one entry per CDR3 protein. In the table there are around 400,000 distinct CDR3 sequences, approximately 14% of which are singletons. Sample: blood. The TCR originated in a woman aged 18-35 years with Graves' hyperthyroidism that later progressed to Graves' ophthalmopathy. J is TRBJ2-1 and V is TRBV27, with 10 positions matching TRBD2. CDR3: CASSPASGRGYNEQFF. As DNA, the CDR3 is TGTGCCAGCAGTCCCGCAAGCGGGAGGGGTTACAATGAGCAGTTCTTC.